Each of the 19 T cell receptor beta chains below was sequenced from the same sample in a study of blood T cell repertoires in COVID-19. The protocol was immunoSEQ multiplex PCR, while the TCRdb copy is restricted to in-frame clones and leaves out a portion. The sample lists some 390,000 clones, roughly 86% occurring once. The specimen sequenced was peripheral blood. The receptors stem from a human donor in a cohort sampled during active COVID-19.

The rearrangement links TRBV7-2 to TRBJ2-3; TRBD2 aligns across 7 bases. The trim removed 4 bases at V and 5 bases at J, leaving 6 bases unmatched. CDR1 is SGHTA and CDR2 is FQGNSA in the germline V gene. The length of the CDR3 is 14 residues. The CDR3 region has the DNA TGTGCCAGCAGCTCTAACCTAGCGGTAGATACGCAGTATTTT. It codes for CASSSNLAVDTQYF.

The CDR3 DNA follows: TGTGCCAGCAGTTTGCTTATCGGGGTAACGGGTCAGCCCCAGCATTTT. This translates into CASSLLIGVTGQPQHF. The rearrangement links TRBV28 to TRBJ1-5; D is unresolved. The CDR3 loop spans 16 amino acids. V lost 3 bases and J 6 bases, leaving 18 bases between the germline ends. Germline assignment: CDR1 MDHEN and CDR2 SYDVKM.

This clone was counted between two and nine times. The rearrangement links TRBV4-1 to TRBJ1-1; TRBD1 matches at 10 bases. This CDR3 has 14 residues. J gave up 7 bases and V 1 base, and 3 bases lay outside the gene matches. Per germline, CDR1 MGHRA and CDR2 YSYEKL. Written as DNA, the CDR3 is TGCGCCAGCAGCCAAGGAAGGACAGGGGGTGAAGCTTTCTTT. This encodes CASSQGRTGGEAFF.

This rearrangement joins TRBV7-8 to TRBJ1-4; 7 positions match TRBD1. In germline, CDR1 is SGHVS, CDR2 FQNEAQ. V trimming: 1 base; J trimming: 5 bases; junction bases outside the gene matches: 4. The CDR3 sequence is 15 residues long. In DNA, the CDR3 is TGTGCCAGCAGCTTAGAGACAGGGCTGAATGAAAAACTGTTTTTT. Protein product: CASSLETGLNEKLFF.

The chain employs TRBV7-3 and TRBJ2-2, with TRBD1 identical over 9 bases. The germline CDR1 and CDR2 sequences are SGHTA and FQGTGA. Unmatched junction bases numbered 8, after V lost 4 bases and J lost 2 bases. The CDR3 runs 17 residues. The CDR3 loop is CASSYLQGAPNTGELFF. The CDR3 DNA reads as TGTGCCAGCAGCTACTTACAGGGGGCGCCCAACACCGGGGAGCTGTTTTTT.

This clone was observed a handful of times. V usage is TRBV30 and J usage is TRBJ2-2, with D maybe TRBD2 (6 bases). Trimming took off 3 bases at V and 0 bases at J, with 14 bases between the two ends. Germline-derived CDR1 and CDR2 are GTSNPN and SVGIG (reference sequence). This CDR3 has 16 residues. CDR3 nucleotide sequence: TGTGCCTGGAGGGTGGGGCTAGCGTCGAACACCGGGGAGCTGTTTTTT. This encodes CAWRVGLASNTGELFF.

The chain is built from TRBV6-5 and TRBJ2-7; the match to TRBD1 covers 9 bases. With 6 bases clipped from V and 6 bases from J, the junction kept 6 bases outside the gene matches. Germline V gives CDR1 MNHEY, CDR2 SVGAGI. The CDR3 totals 13 residues. The CDR3 region has the DNA TGTGCCAGCAGACGGGGACAGGGCTTCGAGCAGTACTTC. It specifies CASRRGQGFEQYF.

The V gene is TRBV27, the J gene TRBJ1-2; possible D gene TRBD1, 6 bases. The germline gives CDR1 MNHEY, CDR2 SMNVEV (reference sequence). The CDR3 runs to 15 residues. V lost 5 bases, J lost 6 bases, and 19 bases lay in between. This CDR3 reads CASSQQGRDPHGYTF. The CDR3 DNA sequence: TGTGCCAGCAGTCAACAGGGAAGGGACCCACATGGCTACACCTTC.

V usage is TRBV12-3 or TRBV12-4 and J usage is TRBJ2-3; perhaps TRBD1 as D (6 bases). The CDR3 length is 13 residues. Trimming stripped 5 bases from V and 3 bases from J, with 9 bases between. The CDR3 DNA sequence: TGTGCCAGCAGTCACAGGGAAACAGATACGCAGTATTTT. Its translation: CASSHRETDTQYF.

This chain joins TRBV6-4 and TRBJ1-2, with a possible D match to TRBD1 (5 bases). CDR1 is MRHNA, CDR2 SNTAGT, per germline. CDR3 size: 16 residues. The germline V and J ends were trimmed by 4 bases and 6 bases, with 21 bases remaining between them. The CDR3 nucleotides are TGTGCCAGCAGTGCCTCGGGGAGGGGACGACCGGATGGCTACACCTTC. Its protein is CASSASGRGRPDGYTF.

The chain employs TRBV5-1 and TRBJ1-1, with TRBD1 matching 8 bases. This CDR3 has 17 amino acids. The germline V gene encodes CDR1 SGHRS and CDR2 YFSETQ. J lost 0 bases, V lost 4 bases, and 11 bases had no gene match. CDR3 DNA: TGCGCCAGCAGCCTATGGGCAGGGGGCTCGATGAACACTGAAGCTTTCTTT. This codes for CASSLWAGGSMNTEAFF.

The chain combines TRBV5-1 with TRBJ2-3, with D perhaps matching TRBD2 (6 bases). The CDR3 loop spans 14 amino acids. Trimming removed 6 bases at V and 3 bases at J, with 14 bases between. Per the germline V gene, CDR1 is SGHRS and CDR2 is YFSETQ. CDR3 protein: CASTEEGTTDTQYF. The CDR3 DNA is TGCGCCAGCACAGAGGAGGGTACGACAGATACGCAGTATTTT.

J is TRBJ1-1 and V is TRBV4-1; no definite D call. This CDR3 has 13 amino acids. CDR1 is MGHRA and CDR2 is YSYEKL in the germline V gene. V was shortened by 0 bases and J by 4 bases, with 6 bases between the two germline ends. The CDR3 protein is CASSQEPSTEAFF. In DNA, the CDR3 is TGCGCCAGCAGCCAAGAGCCCAGCACTGAAGCTTTCTTT.

The chain carries TRBV5-1 and TRBJ2-5; maybe TRBD2 (6 bases). The V gene lost 0 bases and the J gene lost 2 bases, with 11 bases spanning the gap. Germline CDR1 SGHRS, CDR2 YFSETQ. This CDR3 comprises 15 residues. CDR3 in DNA: TGCGCCAGCAGCTTGGGGACTATGAGGCAAGAGACCCAGTACTTC. Protein: CASSLGTMRQETQYF.

The V gene is TRBV19, the J gene TRBJ1-1; 7 bases line up with TRBD1. The CDR3 extends over 14 amino acids. Germline V gene data show CDR1 as LNHDA and CDR2 as SQIVND (reference sequence). J was trimmed by 6 bases and V by 5 bases; bases with no gene match: 9. The CDR3, as DNA: TGTGCCAGTAGTGCCGACAGGGTGGGGGCTGAAGCTTTCTTT. This translates into CASSADRVGAEAFF.

Comment on this clone: The same CDR3 also results from other DNA sequences found in this sample. The V call is TRBV28, the J call TRBJ1-5; D not resolved. The V gene lost 4 bases and the J gene lost 4 bases, with 5 bases spanning the gap. Germline V gives CDR1 MDHEN, CDR2 SYDVKM. The CDR3 spans 12 residues. The CDR3 DNA follows: TGTGCCAGCAGTTCCCCGAATCAGCCCCAGCATTTT. This sequence encodes CASSSPNQPQHF.

V usage is TRBV7-9 and J usage is TRBJ1-2; the D gene is possibly TRBD1 (5 bases). Germline values: CDR1 SEHNR, CDR2 FQNEAQ (reference sequence). Trimming stripped 1 base from V and 8 bases from J, with 14 bases between. This CDR3 comprises 14 residues. CDR3 DNA: TGTGCCAGCAGCTTAGGTTTACAGGCCAACGGCTACACCTTC. It codes for CASSLGLQANGYTF.

The rearrangement links TRBV7-9 to TRBJ1-4; D call uncertain. The germline CDR1 and CDR2 sequences are SEHNR and FQNEAQ (reference sequence). The CDR3 loop spans 12 amino acids. V dropped 3 bases and J dropped 7 bases, with 6 bases sitting between them. In nucleotides, the CDR3 is TGTGCCAGCAGCTTCCCAGGTGAAAAACTGTTTTTT. Protein: CASSFPGEKLFF.

The V call is TRBV18, the J call TRBJ1-4; D gene unclear. CDR3 length: 12 residues. Germline V lookup: CDR1 KGHSH, CDR2 LQKENI. The V and J ends lost 1 base and 8 bases respectively, with 5 bases between them. CDR3 loop: CASSPLGEKLFF. The CDR3 DNA reads as TGTGCCAGCTCACCACTCGGGGAAAAACTGTTTTTT.